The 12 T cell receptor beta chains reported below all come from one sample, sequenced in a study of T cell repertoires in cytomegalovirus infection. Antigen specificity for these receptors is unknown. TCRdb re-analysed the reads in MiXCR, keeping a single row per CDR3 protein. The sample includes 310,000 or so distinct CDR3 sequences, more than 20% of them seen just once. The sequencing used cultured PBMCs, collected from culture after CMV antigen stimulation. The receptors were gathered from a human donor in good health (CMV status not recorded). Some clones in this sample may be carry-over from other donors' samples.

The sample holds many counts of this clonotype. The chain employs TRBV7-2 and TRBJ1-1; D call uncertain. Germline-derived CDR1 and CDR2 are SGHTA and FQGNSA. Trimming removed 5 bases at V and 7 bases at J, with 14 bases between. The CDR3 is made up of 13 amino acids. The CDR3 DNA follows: TGTGCCAGCAGCATGGATCCGGAGGGTGAAGCTTTCTTT. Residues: CASSMDPEGEAFF.

The CDR3, as DNA: TGTGCCAGCAGCCTAACGGGGGGATCGGCGAATGAGCAGTTCTTC. Translation gives CASSLTGGSANEQFF. The rearrangement joins TRBV7-9 to TRBJ2-1; 7 bases are a match to TRBD2. V trimming: 5 bases; J trimming: 7 bases; junction bases outside the gene matches: 11. The length of the CDR3 is 15 residues. Germline CDR1 reads SEHNR; CDR2 reads FQNEAQ (reference sequence).

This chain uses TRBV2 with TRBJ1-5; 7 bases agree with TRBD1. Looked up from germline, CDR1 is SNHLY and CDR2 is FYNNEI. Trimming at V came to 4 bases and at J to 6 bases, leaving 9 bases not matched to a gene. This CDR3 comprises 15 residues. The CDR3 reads CASSVAGGGFQPQHF. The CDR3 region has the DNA TGTGCCAGCAGTGTAGCCGGAGGGGGCTTTCAGCCCCAGCATTTT.

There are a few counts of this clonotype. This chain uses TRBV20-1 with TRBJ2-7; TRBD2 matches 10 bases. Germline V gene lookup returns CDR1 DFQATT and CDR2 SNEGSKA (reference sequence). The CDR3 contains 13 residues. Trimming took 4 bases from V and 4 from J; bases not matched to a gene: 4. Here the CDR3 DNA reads TGCAGTGCTATTAGCGGGAGGAGTTACGAGCAGTACTTC. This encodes CSAISGRSYEQYF.

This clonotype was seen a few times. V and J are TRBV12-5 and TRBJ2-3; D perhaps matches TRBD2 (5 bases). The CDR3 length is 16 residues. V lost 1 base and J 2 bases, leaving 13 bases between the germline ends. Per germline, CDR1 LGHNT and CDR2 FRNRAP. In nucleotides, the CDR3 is TGTGCTAGTGGTTTGGGGATGAGCGGAGACACAGATACGCAGTATTTT. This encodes CASGLGMSGDTDTQYF.

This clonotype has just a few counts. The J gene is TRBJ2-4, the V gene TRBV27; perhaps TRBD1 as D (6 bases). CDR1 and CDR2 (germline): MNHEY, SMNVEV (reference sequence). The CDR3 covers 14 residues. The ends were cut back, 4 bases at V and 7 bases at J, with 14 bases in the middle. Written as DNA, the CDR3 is TGTGCCAGCAGTTCACCGGGACACCCCAACATTCAGTACTTC. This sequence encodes CASSSPGHPNIQYF.

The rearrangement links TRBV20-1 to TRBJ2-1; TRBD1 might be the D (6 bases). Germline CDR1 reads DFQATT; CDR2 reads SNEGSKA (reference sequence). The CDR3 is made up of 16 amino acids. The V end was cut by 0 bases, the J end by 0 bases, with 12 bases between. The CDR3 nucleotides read TGCAGTGCTAGAGATCTACTAGGGGGCTCCTACAATGAGCAGTTCTTC. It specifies CSARDLLGGSYNEQFF.

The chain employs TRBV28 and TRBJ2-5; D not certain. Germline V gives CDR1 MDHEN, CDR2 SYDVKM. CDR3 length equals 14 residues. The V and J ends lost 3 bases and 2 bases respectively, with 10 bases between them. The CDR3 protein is CASSFRAIQETQYF. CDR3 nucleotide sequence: TGTGCCAGCAGTTTCCGCGCGATACAAGAGACCCAGTACTTC.

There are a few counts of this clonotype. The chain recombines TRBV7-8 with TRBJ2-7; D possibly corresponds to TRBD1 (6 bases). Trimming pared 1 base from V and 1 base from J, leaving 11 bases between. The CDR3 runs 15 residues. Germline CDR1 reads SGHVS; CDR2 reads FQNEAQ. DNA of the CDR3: TGTGCCAGCAGCTTAGGCCGGGACATTTCCTACGAGCAGTACTTC. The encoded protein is CASSLGRDISYEQYF. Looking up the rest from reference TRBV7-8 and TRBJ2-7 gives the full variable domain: GAGVSQSPRYKVAKRGQDVALRCDPISGHVSLFWYQQALGQGPEFLTYFQNEAQLDKSGLPSDRFFAERPEGSVSTLKIQRTQQEDSAVYLCASSLGRDISYEQYFGPGTRLTVT.

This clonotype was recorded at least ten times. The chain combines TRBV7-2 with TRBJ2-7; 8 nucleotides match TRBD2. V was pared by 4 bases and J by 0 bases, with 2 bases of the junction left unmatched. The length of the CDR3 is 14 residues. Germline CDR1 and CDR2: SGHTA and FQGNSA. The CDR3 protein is CASSYSGSSYEQYF. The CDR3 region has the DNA TGTGCCAGCAGCTACAGCGGGAGCTCCTACGAGCAGTACTTC.

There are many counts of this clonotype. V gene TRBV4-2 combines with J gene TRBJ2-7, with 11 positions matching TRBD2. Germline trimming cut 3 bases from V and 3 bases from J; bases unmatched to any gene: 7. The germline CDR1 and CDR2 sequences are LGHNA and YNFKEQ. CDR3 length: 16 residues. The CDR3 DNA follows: TGTGCCAGCAGCCAGCGTACTAGCGGGGGAAACTACGAGCAGTACTTC. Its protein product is CASSQRTSGGNYEQYF.

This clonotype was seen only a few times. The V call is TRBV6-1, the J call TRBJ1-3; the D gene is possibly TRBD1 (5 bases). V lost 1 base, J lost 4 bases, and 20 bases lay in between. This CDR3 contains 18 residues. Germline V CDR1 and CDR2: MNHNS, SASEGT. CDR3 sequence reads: CASSEVRGARDQGNTIYF. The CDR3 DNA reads TGTGCCAGCAGTGAAGTAAGGGGAGCCAGGGATCAGGGAAACACCATATATTTT.